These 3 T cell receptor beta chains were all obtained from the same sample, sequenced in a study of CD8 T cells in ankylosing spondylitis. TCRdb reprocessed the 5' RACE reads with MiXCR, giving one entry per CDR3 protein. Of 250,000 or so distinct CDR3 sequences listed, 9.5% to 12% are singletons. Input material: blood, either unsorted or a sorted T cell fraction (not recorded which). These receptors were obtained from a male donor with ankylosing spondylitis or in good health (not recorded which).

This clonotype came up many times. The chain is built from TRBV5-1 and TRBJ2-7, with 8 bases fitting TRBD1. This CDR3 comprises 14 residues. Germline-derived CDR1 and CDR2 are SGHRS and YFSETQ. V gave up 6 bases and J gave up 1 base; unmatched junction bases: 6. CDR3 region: CASTPTGASYEQYF. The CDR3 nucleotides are TGCGCCAGCACACCGACAGGGGCGTCCTACGAGCAGTACTTC.

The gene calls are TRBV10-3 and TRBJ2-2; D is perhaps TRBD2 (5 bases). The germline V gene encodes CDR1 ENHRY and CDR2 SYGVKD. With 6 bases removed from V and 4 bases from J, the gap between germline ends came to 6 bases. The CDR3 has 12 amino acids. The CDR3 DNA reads TGTGCCATCAGCCGGGGCACCGGGGAGCTGTTTTTT. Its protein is CAISRGTGELFF.

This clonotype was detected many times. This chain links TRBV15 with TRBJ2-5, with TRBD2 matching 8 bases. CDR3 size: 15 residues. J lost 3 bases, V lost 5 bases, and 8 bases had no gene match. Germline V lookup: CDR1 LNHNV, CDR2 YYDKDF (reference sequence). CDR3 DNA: TGTGCCACCAGCTCCCGGAGCGGGAGCGAAGAGACCCAGTACTTC. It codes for CATSSRSGSEETQYF.